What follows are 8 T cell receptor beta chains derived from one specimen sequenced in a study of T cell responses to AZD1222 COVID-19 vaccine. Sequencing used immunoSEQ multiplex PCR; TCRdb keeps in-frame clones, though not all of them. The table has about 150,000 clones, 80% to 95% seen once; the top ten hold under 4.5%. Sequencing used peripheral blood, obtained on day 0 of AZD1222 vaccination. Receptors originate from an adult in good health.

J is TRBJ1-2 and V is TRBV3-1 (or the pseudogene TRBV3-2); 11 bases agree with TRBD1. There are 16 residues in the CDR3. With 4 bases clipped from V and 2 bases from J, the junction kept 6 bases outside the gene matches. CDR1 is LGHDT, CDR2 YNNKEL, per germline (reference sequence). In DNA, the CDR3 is TGTGCCAGCAGCCTTGGGACAGGGGGGACGAACTATGGCTACACCTTC. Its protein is CASSLGTGGTNYGYTF.

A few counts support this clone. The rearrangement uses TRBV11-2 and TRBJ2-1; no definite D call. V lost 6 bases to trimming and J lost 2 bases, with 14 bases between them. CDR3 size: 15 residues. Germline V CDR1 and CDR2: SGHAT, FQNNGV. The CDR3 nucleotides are TGTGCCAGCAGGAACCCGATTGGTCCCTACAATGAGCAGTTCTTC. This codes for CASRNPIGPYNEQFF.

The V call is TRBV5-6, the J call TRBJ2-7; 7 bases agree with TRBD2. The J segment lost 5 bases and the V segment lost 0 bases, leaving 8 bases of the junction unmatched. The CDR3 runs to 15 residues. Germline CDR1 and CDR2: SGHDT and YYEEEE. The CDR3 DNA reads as TGTGCCAGCAGCTTGGAGGCGGGAGTAGGCAACGAGCAGTACTTC. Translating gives CASSLEAGVGNEQYF. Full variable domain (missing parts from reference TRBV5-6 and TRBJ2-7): DAGVTQSPTHLIKTRGQQVTLRCSPKSGHDTVSWYQQALGQGPQFIFQYYEEEERQRGNFPDRFSGHQFPNYSSELNVNALLLGDSALYLCASSLEAGVGNEQYFGPGTRLTVT.

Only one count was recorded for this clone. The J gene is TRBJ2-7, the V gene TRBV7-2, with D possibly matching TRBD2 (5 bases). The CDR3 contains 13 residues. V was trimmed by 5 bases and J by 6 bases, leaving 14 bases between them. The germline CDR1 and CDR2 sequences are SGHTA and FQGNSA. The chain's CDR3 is CASSPWTDREQYF. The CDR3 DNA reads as TGTGCCAGCAGCCCATGGACTGACCGCGAGCAGTACTTC. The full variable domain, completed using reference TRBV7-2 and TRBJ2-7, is GAGVSQSPSNKVTEKGKDVELRCDPISGHTALYWYRQSLGQGLEFLIYFQGNSAPDKSGLPSDRFSAERTGGSVSTLTIQRTQQEDSAVYLCASSPWTDREQYFGPGTRLTVT.

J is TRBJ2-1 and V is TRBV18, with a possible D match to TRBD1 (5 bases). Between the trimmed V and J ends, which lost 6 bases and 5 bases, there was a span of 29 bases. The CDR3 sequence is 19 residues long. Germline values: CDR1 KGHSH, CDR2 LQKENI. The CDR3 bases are TGTGCCAGCTCGCCCCCCCGAGTTATGAGAGCAGGGATCCACAATGAGCAGTTCTTC. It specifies CASSPPRVMRAGIHNEQFF. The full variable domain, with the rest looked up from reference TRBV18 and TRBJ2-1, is NAGVMQNPRHLVRRRGQEARLRCSPMKGHSHVYWYRQLPEEGLKFMVYLQKENIIDESGMPKERFSAEFPKEGPSILRIQQVVRGDSAAYFCASSPPRVMRAGIHNEQFFGPGTRLTVL.

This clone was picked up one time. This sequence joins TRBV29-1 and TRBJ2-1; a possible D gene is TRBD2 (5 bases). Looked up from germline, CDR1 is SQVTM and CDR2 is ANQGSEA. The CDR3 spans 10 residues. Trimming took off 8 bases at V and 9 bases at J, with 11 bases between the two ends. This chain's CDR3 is CSSSSGEQFF. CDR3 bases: TGCAGCTCTTCCAGCGGTGAGCAGTTCTTC.

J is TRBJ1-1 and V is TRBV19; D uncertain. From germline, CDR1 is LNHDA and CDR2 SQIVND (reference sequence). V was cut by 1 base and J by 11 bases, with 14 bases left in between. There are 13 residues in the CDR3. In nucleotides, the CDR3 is TGTGCCAGTAGTATAGGAGGATCCCCGACGGCTTTCTTT. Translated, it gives CASSIGGSPTAFF.

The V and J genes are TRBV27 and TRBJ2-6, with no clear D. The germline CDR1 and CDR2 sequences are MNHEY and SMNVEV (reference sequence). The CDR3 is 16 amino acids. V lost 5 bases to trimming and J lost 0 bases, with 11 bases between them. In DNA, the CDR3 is TGTGCCAGCAGTCTCTACACTATCTCTGGGGCCAACGTCCTGACTTTC. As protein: CASSLYTISGANVLTF.